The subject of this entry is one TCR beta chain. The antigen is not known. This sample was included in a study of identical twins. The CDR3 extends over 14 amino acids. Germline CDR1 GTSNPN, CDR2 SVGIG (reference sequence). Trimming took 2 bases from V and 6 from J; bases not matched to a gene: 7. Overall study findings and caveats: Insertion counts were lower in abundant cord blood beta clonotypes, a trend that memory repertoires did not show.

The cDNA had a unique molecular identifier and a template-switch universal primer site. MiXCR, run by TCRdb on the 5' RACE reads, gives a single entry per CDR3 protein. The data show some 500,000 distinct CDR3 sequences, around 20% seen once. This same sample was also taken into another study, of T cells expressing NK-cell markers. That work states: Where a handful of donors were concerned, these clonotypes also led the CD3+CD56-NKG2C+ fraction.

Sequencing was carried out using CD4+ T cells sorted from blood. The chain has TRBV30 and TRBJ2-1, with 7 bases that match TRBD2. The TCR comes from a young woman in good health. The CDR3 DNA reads TGTGCCTGGAGTAGGCTAGCGGCGTCCAATGAGCAGTTCTTC. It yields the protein CAWSRLAASNEQFF.